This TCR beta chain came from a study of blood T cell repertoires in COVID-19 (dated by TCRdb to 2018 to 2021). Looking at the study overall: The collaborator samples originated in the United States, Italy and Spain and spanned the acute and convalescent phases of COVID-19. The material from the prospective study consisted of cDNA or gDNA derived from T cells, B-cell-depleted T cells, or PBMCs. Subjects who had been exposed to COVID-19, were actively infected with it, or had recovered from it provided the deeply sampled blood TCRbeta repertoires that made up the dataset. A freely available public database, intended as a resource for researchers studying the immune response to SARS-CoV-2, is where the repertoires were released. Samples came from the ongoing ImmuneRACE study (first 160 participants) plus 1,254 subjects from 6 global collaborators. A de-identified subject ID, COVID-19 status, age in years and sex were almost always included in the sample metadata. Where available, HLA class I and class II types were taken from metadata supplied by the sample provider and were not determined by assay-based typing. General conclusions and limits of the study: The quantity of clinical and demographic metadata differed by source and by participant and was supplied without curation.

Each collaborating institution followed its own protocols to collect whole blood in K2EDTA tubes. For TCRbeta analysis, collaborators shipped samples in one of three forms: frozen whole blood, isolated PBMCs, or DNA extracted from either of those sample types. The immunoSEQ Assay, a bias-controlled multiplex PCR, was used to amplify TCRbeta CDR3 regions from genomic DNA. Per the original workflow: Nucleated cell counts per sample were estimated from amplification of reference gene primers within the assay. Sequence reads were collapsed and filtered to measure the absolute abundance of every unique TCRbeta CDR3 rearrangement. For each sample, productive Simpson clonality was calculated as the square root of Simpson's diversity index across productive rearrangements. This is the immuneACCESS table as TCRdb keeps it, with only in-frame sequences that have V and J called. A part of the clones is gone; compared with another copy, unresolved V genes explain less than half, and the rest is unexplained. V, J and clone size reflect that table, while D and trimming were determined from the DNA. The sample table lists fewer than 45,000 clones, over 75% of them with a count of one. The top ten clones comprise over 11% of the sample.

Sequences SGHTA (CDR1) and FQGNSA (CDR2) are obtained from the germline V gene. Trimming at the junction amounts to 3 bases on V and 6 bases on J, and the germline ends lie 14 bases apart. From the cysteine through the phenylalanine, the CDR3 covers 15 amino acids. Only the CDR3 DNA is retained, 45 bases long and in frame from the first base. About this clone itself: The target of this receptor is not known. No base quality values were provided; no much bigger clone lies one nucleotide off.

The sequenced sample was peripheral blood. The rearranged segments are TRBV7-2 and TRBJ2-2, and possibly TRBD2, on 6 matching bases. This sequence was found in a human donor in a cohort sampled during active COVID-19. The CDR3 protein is CASSLGLGGAGELFF. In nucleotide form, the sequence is TGTGCCAGCAGCTTGGGACTTGGGGGAGCCGGGGAGCTGTTTTTT.